This TCR beta chain was identified during a study of blood T cell repertoires in COVID-19. Study summary: The study drew acute and convalescent COVID-19 samples from the United States, Italy and Spain. From T cells, B-cell-depleted T cells, or PBMCs came the material, which was cDNA or gDNA.

Per the study methods: From reference gene primer amplification, estimates of nucleated cell counts were derived. Sequencing used immunoSEQ multiplex PCR; TCRdb keeps in-frame clones, though not all of them. V and J calls and clone size are copied from that table; D and trimming were computed from the DNA. The data hold 53,000 or so clones, with approximately 79% observed a single time. Losses at the gene ends were 6 bases for V and 0 bases for J; bases not matched to a gene: 4. This CDR3 is 15 amino acids long. Germline values: CDR1 MDHEN, CDR2 SYDVKM. This chain joins TRBV28 and TRBJ2-4; the match to TRBD1 covers 8 bases. Sequenced input: peripheral blood. This TCR was sampled from a man aged 60 to 75 with acute or convalescent COVID-19. CDR3 nucleotides: TGTGCCAGCAGCCGACAGGGGCTAGCCAAAAACATTCAGTACTTC. Protein product: CASSRQGLAKNIQYF.